The 23 T cell receptor beta chains below all came from one sample that was sequenced in a study of human T cells and chemical hapten exposure. MiXCR, applied by TCRdb to the RACE reads, yields one record per CDR3 protein. The sample has tens of thousands of distinct CDR3 sequences; approximately 3.5% are singletons. Time point described: patch test 2, 6 weeks after DPC sensitization. Noted treatment: therapeutic diphenylcyclopropenone sensitization with weekly scalp DPC. Sequencing used whole blood, obtained in connection with sensitization to the hapten diphenylcyclopropenone (DPC). These receptors all stem from a man between 35 and 55 years old with alopecia areata. Some clones in this sample may be carry-over from other donors' samples.

Ten or more counts support this clonotype. V and J are TRBV28 and TRBJ2-3; no definite D call. The CDR3 sequence is 19 residues long. The V end was cut by 10 bases, the J end by 2 bases, with 31 bases between. From germline, CDR1 is MDHEN and CDR2 SYDVKM. CDR3 bases: TGTGCCACCACCGGCTCAGATGCTAGAAACTTTCCCCACACAGATACGCAGTATTTT. Translation: CATTGSDARNFPHTDTQYF.

In regard to this clonotype: This could be a read error, since a much larger clone is one nucleotide away. The rearrangement links TRBV30 to TRBJ1-5, with unresolved D. Germline CDR1 and CDR2: GTSNPN and SVGIG (reference sequence). The CDR3 contains 13 residues. The V end was cut by 0 bases, the J end by 12 bases, with 15 bases between. CDR3 in DNA: TGTGCCTGGAGTGTAGGCAGAATGAAGCTCCAGCATTTT. Its translation is CAWSVGRMKLQHF.

The sample holds many counts of this clonotype. The rearrangement joins TRBV12-3 or TRBV12-4 to TRBJ1-1, with a tentative D call TRBD1 (5 bases). Trimming cost V 0 bases and J 8 bases, with 13 bases left between them. The CDR3 runs to 14 residues. This CDR3 reads CASSLARQSREAFF. The CDR3 region has the DNA TGTGCCAGCAGTTTAGCCCGACAGAGCCGGGAAGCTTTCTTT.

This clonotype was seen ten or more times. The chain is built from TRBV15 and TRBJ1-5; 8 bases map to TRBD1. The ends lost 5 bases at V and 0 bases at J; junction bases unmatched: 9. Germline loops: CDR1 LNHNV, CDR2 YYDKDF (reference sequence). CDR3 length: 17 residues. The CDR3 spells CATSARRTGTSNQPQHF. CDR3 sequence (DNA): TGTGCCACCAGCGCCCGGCGGACAGGGACTAGCAATCAGCCCCAGCATTTT. The entire variable domain, with the rest obtained from reference TRBV15 and TRBJ1-5, is as follows: DAMVIQNPRYQVTQFGKPVTLSCSQTLNHNVMYWYQQKSSQAPKLLFHYYDKDFNNEADTPDNFQSRRPNTSFCFLDIRSPGLGDTAMYLCATSARRTGTSNQPQHFGDGTRLSIL.

This clonotype was observed many times. The chain links TRBV7-6 to TRBJ1-4; D may be TRBD1 (6 bases). The CDR3 totals 14 residues. Germline V gene sequence: CDR1 SGHVS, CDR2 FNYEAQ. The V end lost 5 bases, the J end lost 5 bases, and 12 bases lay between the germline ends. CDR3 residues: CASSRGGGNEKLFF. The CDR3 nucleotides read TGTGCCAGCAGCAGAGGAGGGGGGAATGAAAAACTGTTTTTT.

Sample share makes this clonotype large (0.1 to 1%). The rearrangement uses TRBV7-9 and TRBJ2-1, with 13 bases lining up with TRBD2. CDR1 SEHNR and CDR2 FQNEAQ come from the germline V gene (reference sequence). The CDR3 covers 17 residues. The ends lost 5 bases at V and 8 bases at J; junction bases unmatched: 12. This chain's CDR3 is CASSARRLAGGCDEQFF. CDR3 nucleotide sequence: TGTGCCAGCAGCGCCCGACGACTAGCGGGAGGATGCGATGAGCAGTTCTTC.

This clonotype was recorded many times. This chain joins TRBV5-1 and TRBJ1-5; D is possibly TRBD1 (5 bases). The CDR3 consists of 16 residues. The germline gives CDR1 SGHRS, CDR2 YFSETQ. The V and J ends lost 0 bases and 4 bases respectively, with 14 bases between them. CDR3 in amino acids: CASSLGDRGKNQPQHF. The DNA for the CDR3 is TGCGCCAGCAGCTTGGGGGACCGGGGGAAGAATCAGCCCCAGCATTTT.

This clonotype was seen at least ten times. The CDR3 DNA follows: TGTGCCAGCAGTTATGAAAGTGGGCCGTATAAGCGCGGAGAACTGTTTTTT. It encodes CASSYESGPYKRGELFF. The rearrangement uses TRBV6-9 and TRBJ1-4; D gene unclear. This CDR3 region has 17 residues. Germline V gene sequence: CDR1 MNHGY, CDR2 SVAAGI. V dropped 2 bases and J dropped 12 bases, with 25 bases sitting between them.

The J gene is TRBJ2-7, the V gene TRBV20-1, with 7 bases aligning to TRBD2. V lost 3 bases and J lost 2; bases outside the gene matches: 7. Germline CDR1 reads DFQATT; CDR2 reads SNEGSKA (reference sequence). This CDR3 region has 14 residues. The CDR3: CSARGEGFPYEQYF. As DNA, the CDR3 is TGCAGTGCTAGGGGGGAGGGTTTTCCCTACGAGCAGTACTTC.

Ten or more counts support this clonotype. The chain couples TRBV7-2 to TRBJ2-1; 9 bases are shared with TRBD2. From germline, CDR1 is SGHTA and CDR2 FQGNSA. This CDR3 is built from 15 residues. The J segment lost 7 bases and the V segment lost 0 bases, leaving 4 bases of the junction unmatched. The CDR3 loop is CASSLALAGSNEQFF. As DNA, the CDR3 is TGTGCCAGCAGCTTAGCGCTAGCGGGGTCAAATGAGCAGTTCTTC.

This clonotype was picked up many times. This rearrangement joins TRBV28 to TRBJ1-5; a possible D gene is TRBD1 (6 bases). Trimming cost V 9 bases and J 7 bases, with 22 bases left between them. The germline gives CDR1 MDHEN, CDR2 SYDVKM. This CDR3 is built from 15 residues. The CDR3 sequence: CASRQRGNKIQPQHF. CDR3 in DNA: TGTGCCAGTCGTCAAAGGGGGAATAAAATCCAGCCCCAGCATTTT.

In this sample, this clonotype turned up many times. The chain employs TRBV5-1 and TRBJ2-1; 10 bases map to TRBD2. Germline-derived CDR1 and CDR2 are SGHRS and YFSETQ. The CDR3 has 14 amino acids. The J segment lost 6 bases and the V segment lost 4 bases, leaving 4 bases of the junction unmatched. CDR3 amino acids: CASSPRTSGNEQFF. The CDR3 coding sequence is TGCGCCAGCAGCCCAAGGACTAGCGGCAATGAGCAGTTCTTC.

Many counts were recorded for this clonotype. This chain joins TRBV4-3 and TRBJ2-1, with TRBD2 identical over 9 bases. Per the germline V gene, CDR1 is LGHNA and CDR2 is YSLEER. CDR3 length: 18 amino acids. V lost 0 bases, J lost 7 bases, and 13 bases stayed unmatched. The CDR3 bases are TGCGCCAGCAGCCAAGACTCCTCGACTAGCGGACTCCCTAATGAGCAGTTCTTC. Its translation is CASSQDSSTSGLPNEQFF.

Ten or more counts support this clonotype. The chain couples TRBV27 to TRBJ2-1; D ambiguous. The CDR3 loop spans 15 amino acids. Germline V gives CDR1 MNHEY, CDR2 SMNVEV (reference sequence). V dropped 3 bases and J dropped 10 bases, with 19 bases sitting between them. The CDR3 DNA reads TGTGCCAGCAGTTTTGTGGGATTCGATATATTCGAGCAGTTCTTC. This sequence encodes CASSFVGFDIFEQFF.

In this sample, this clonotype turned up many times. The chain has TRBV3-1 and TRBJ1-3; D is perhaps TRBD1 (5 bases). The V gene lost 4 bases and the J gene lost 0 bases, with 10 bases spanning the gap. Germline loops: CDR1 LGHDT, CDR2 YNNKEL (reference sequence). The CDR3 has 15 amino acids. CDR3 amino acids: CASSPGTNSGNTIYF. DNA of the CDR3: TGTGCCAGCAGCCCGGGGACCAACTCTGGAAACACCATATATTTT.

This clonotype is labeled medium-sized (0.01 to 0.1%). The DNA of the CDR3 is TGTGCCAGCAACTACCGGGACAGGGAACTACACACAGATACGCAGTATTTT. Its translation: CASNYRDRELHTDTQYF. The chain combines TRBV28 with TRBJ2-3; the match to TRBD1 covers 9 bases. The germline V gene has CDR1 MDHEN and CDR2 SYDVKM. The CDR3 totals 17 residues. With V trimmed by 7 bases and J by 2 bases, 13 bases remained unmatched.

This clonotype was recorded at least ten times. The chain is built from TRBV19 and TRBJ1-5; 8 nucleotides agree with TRBD1. The junction had 6 bases not matched to a gene; V was cut back by 6 bases and J by 5 bases. The germline CDR1 and CDR2 sequences are LNHDA and SQIVND (reference sequence). The CDR3 is 14 residues long. In DNA, the CDR3 is TGTGCCAGTAGGGACAGGGTATTGCATCAGCCCCAGCATTTT. It yields the protein CASRDRVLHQPQHF. The full variable domain, completed using reference TRBV19 and TRBJ1-5, is DGGITQSPKYLFRKEGQNVTLSCEQNLNHDAMYWYRQDPGQGLRLIYYSQIVNDFQKGDIAEGYSVSREKKESFPLTVTSAQKNPTAFYLCASRDRVLHQPQHFGDGTRLSIL.

This clonotype ranks as medium-sized. V and J are TRBV7-9 and TRBJ2-3; maybe TRBD1 (5 bases). V was shortened by 0 bases and J by 6 bases, with 10 bases between the two germline ends. CDR3 length equals 14 residues. Germline CDR1 SEHNR, CDR2 FQNEAQ (reference sequence). CDR3 sequence: CASSLALRADTQYF. CDR3 in DNA: TGTGCCAGCAGCTTAGCTCTCAGGGCTGATACGCAGTATTTT.

This clonotype has a count of ten or more. The chain employs TRBV5-5 and TRBJ2-3; maybe TRBD1 (5 bases). Germline V gene lookup returns CDR1 SGHKS and CDR2 YYEKEE (reference sequence). This CDR3 is built from 16 residues. Trimming took 0 bases from V and 0 from J, leaving 11 bases between them. Here the CDR3 reads CASSLAGPTSTDTQYF. In nucleotides, the CDR3 is TGTGCCAGCAGCTTGGCAGGGCCCACTAGCACAGATACGCAGTATTTT.

This clonotype was recorded many times. The chain couples TRBV6-2 or TRBV6-3 to TRBJ2-1; D is possibly TRBD2 (6 bases). Trimming cost V 7 bases and J 10 bases, with 23 bases left between them. The V gene's germline CDR1 is MNHEY and CDR2 SVGEGT. There are 15 residues in the CDR3. CDR3 DNA: TGTGCCAGCATCCCCCACGGGGGTCCAACGGCCGAGCAGTTCTTC. This translates into CASIPHGGPTAEQFF.

The sample holds many counts of this clonotype. J is TRBJ2-2 and V is TRBV11-2; 7 bases match TRBD1. V lost 3 bases to trimming and J lost 2 bases; unmatched junction nucleotides: 9. The germline gives CDR1 SGHAT, CDR2 FQNNGV. The CDR3 is made up of 17 amino acids. The CDR3 reads CASSFPYTGANTGELFF. The CDR3, as DNA: TGTGCCAGCAGCTTTCCCTATACAGGGGCAAACACCGGGGAGCTGTTTTTT.

The chain links TRBV27 to TRBJ1-2, with 7 bases fitting TRBD1. Germline V lookup: CDR1 MNHEY, CDR2 SMNVEV (reference sequence). The CDR3 runs 12 residues. V shed 8 bases and J 7 bases; nucleotides not matched to a gene: 7. CDR3 in amino acids: CASYRTGSGYTF. CDR3 bases: TGTGCCAGCTACCGGACAGGTTCTGGCTACACCTTC.

This clonotype was detected ten times or more. The CDR3, as DNA: TGTGCCAGCAGGCCCCCGGGCGACACCGGGGAGCTGTTTTTT. It codes for CASRPPGDTGELFF. V usage is TRBV7-3 and J usage is TRBJ2-2; D unresolved. Germline CDR1 and CDR2: SGHTA and FQGTGA. The CDR3 is 14 residues long. Trimming removed 6 bases at V and 3 bases at J, with 11 bases between.